Listed below are T cell receptor beta chains from one sample, sequenced in a study of human T cells and chemical hapten exposure. TCRdb re-analysed the RACE reads in MiXCR, keeping a single row per CDR3 protein. The sample consists of approximately 100,000 distinct CDR3 sequences, 9.5% to 11% of them appearing once. The source material was whole blood, sampled in connection with sensitization to the hapten diphenylcyclopropenone (DPC). The receptors stem from a woman aged 40 to 49 with alopecia areata. Some clones in this sample may be carry-over from other donors' samples. Each CDR3 is given with its conserved first and last residue. D genes are given only for firm matches. Some rows have no size entry. The others give once, few or many, or a class for an expanded clone.

d_call | j_call | clone_size | v_call | cdr3_nt | cdr3_aa
TRBD2 | TRBJ2-7 | few | TRBV28 | TGTGCCAGCAGCCCAGCCGGGACTAGCGGTTACGAGCAGTACTTC | CASSPAGTSGYEQYF
. | TRBJ2-7 | . | TRBV5-1 | TGCGCCAGCAGCTTAAGCTGGAGCGGTTACGAGCAGTACTTC | CASSLSWSGYEQYF
TRBD2 | TRBJ2-1 | many | TRBV4-1 | TGCGCCAGCAGCCAAGATCGGGCGGGAGGATGGCCTGACAATGAGCAGTTCTTC | CASSQDRAGGWPDNEQFF
TRBD1 | TRBJ2-7 | many | TRBV5-4 | TGTGCCAGCAGCCCCGGGACAGGTCGGGTGAGCGACGAGCAGTACTTC | CASSPGTGRVSDEQYF
. | TRBJ1-6 | . | TRBV7-2 | TGTGCCAGCAGCTTAGTGGCGGAGTCATCACCCCTCCACTTT | CASSLVAESSPLHF
. | TRBJ2-1 | few | TRBV7-2 | TGTGCCAGCAGCCAAAACAATGAGCAGTTCTTC | CASSQNNEQFF
. | TRBJ2-5 | many | TRBV20-1 | TGCAGTGCTAGTCTGGGGAACCAGTACTTC | CSASLGNQYF
TRBD2 | TRBJ2-1 | many | TRBV20-1 | TGCAGTGCTAGAGAGCTAGCGGGAGCGAGTTATGAGCAGTTCTTC | CSARELAGASYEQFF
. | TRBJ2-1 | . | TRBV6-5 | TGTGCCAGCAGTTACGAGGGAACAGGGTACAATGAGCAGTTCTTC | CASSYEGTGYNEQFF
. | TRBJ2-5 | many | TRBV12-3/TRBV12-4 | TGTGCCAGCGGGGGGATGGCCCAAGAGACCCAGTACTTC | CASGGMAQETQYF
. | TRBJ2-5 | few | TRBV5-6 | TGTGCCAGCAGCTACAGGGAGGGGGCGCTAGAGACCCAGTACTTC | CASSYREGALETQYF
TRBD1 | TRBJ2-7 | many | TRBV18 | TGTGCCAGCTCAACTGGGACAGTCTACGAGCAGTACTTC | CASSTGTVYEQYF
. | TRBJ1-1 | few | TRBV29-1 | TGCAGCGCTCTGACACCGAACACTGAAGCTTTCTTT | CSALTPNTEAFF
. | TRBJ1-5 | many | TRBV19 | TGTGCCAGTTTAGGGCGAAGCAATCAGCCCCAGCATTTT | CASLGRSNQPQHF
TRBD2 | TRBJ2-3 | few | TRBV6-2/TRBV6-3 | TGTGCCAGCAGTTACGGACGTAGCGGGACCTATCCAGATACGCAGTATTTT | CASSYGRSGTYPDTQYF
. | TRBJ2-3 | . | TRBV11-3 | TGTGCCAGCAGCTTAGAACCGGGGGCAGATACGCAGTATTTT | CASSLEPGADTQYF
. | TRBJ1-1 | . | TRBV19 | TGTGCCAGTAGTATGGGCATCCACACTGAAGCTTTCTTT | CASSMGIHTEAFF
. | TRBJ2-1 | many | TRBV20-1 | TGCAGTGCCTTACCGCGGGGCGCCGATTCCTACAATGAGCAGTTCTTC | CSALPRGADSYNEQFF
TRBD1 | TRBJ1-1 | . | TRBV6-2/TRBV6-3 | TGTGCCAGCAGTAGGGGACAGATGAACACTGAAGCTTTCTTT | CASSRGQMNTEAFF
. | TRBJ2-6 | few | TRBV5-6 | TGTGCCAGCAGCTTGGAAGTCGCCAACGTCCTGACTTTC | CASSLEVANVLTF
. | TRBJ2-5 | . | TRBV3-1 | TGTGCCAGCAGCCAAGAACCCGGAACCCAGTACTTC | CASSQEPGTQYF
. | TRBJ2-3 | . | TRBV29-1 | TGCAGCGTTGGCGGAGCTGATACGCAGTATTTT | CSVGGADTQYF
. | TRBJ1-1 | many | TRBV18 | TGTGCCAGCTCAACGGCAGGGGTACTGAACACTGAAGCTTTCTTT | CASSTAGVLNTEAFF
TRBD1 | TRBJ1-5 | few | TRBV28 | TGTGCCAGTCTACCTGGACAGGGGGCGGTGTATAGCAATCAGCCCCAGCATTTT | CASLPGQGAVYSNQPQHF
TRBD1 | TRBJ2-7 | . | TRBV30 | TGTGCCTGGGGACAGGCGTACGAGCAGTACTTC | CAWGQAYEQYF
. | TRBJ2-7 | few | TRBV12-5 | TGTGCTAGTGGTCTAACACCCCGGACCAGGATACTCAACGAGCAGTACTTC | CASGLTPRTRILNEQYF
. | TRBJ2-2 | few | TRBV3-1 | TGTGCCAGCAGCCCCGGGAAGGGGACCGGGGAGCTGTTTTTT | CASSPGKGTGELFF
. | TRBJ2-1 | few | TRBV7-8 | TGTGCCAGCAGCCCGGGGTTCAATGAGCAGTTCTTC | CASSPGFNEQFF
. | TRBJ2-2 | many | TRBV5-6 | TGTGCCAGCAGCTTGGGGGGAATTTCGAACACCGGGGAGCTGTTTTTT | CASSLGGISNTGELFF
. | TRBJ2-7 | few | TRBV12-3/TRBV12-4 | TGTGCCAGCAGTTTAAGGGACGACGGGAAGCGGCAGTACTTC | CASSLRDDGKRQYF
TRBD1 | TRBJ1-6 | few | TRBV27 | TGTGCCAGCAGGACAGGGGATAATTCACCCCTCCACTTT | CASRTGDNSPLHF
TRBD1 | TRBJ2-6 | . | TRBV7-8 | TGTTCCAGCAGCCAAGACAGGGGCATATTATCCGTCCTGACTTTC | CSSSQDRGILSVLTF
. | TRBJ2-7 | many | TRBV20-1 | TGCAGTGCCGTTGGGTCCAGTGACTACGAGCAGTACTTC | CSAVGSSDYEQYF
. | TRBJ1-2 | . | TRBV28 | TGTGCCATAGGGGATGGCTACACCTTC | CAIGDGYTF
TRBD1 | TRBJ2-7 | many | TRBV18 | TGTGCCAGCTCACCAGGGACAGGGGCCTACGAGCAGTACTTC | CASSPGTGAYEQYF
TRBD1 | TRBJ1-1 | . | TRBV11-3 | TGTGCCAGAGGACAGGGCGAAGCTTTCTTT | CARGQGEAFF
TRBD1 | TRBJ1-1 | many | TRBV7-9 | TGTGCCAGCAGCAACCAGGGGGGGGCCACTGAAGCTTTCTTT | CASSNQGGATEAFF
TRBD2 | TRBJ2-1 | . | TRBV20-1 | TGCAGTGCTCCATCAAGCGGGAGGGCCTACAATGAGCAGTTCTTC | CSAPSSGRAYNEQFF
TRBD2 | TRBJ2-1 | . | TRBV19 | TGTGCCAGTAGTCCCTTTGGGGGCGAGACTAGCGGGGTCTATGAGCAGTTCTTC | CASSPFGGETSGVYEQFF
. | TRBJ1-6 | many | TRBV20-1 | TGCAGTGCTTCCACCCGGGGGCCGAATTCACCCCTCCACTTT | CSASTRGPNSPLHF
. | TRBJ1-1 | few | TRBV12-3/TRBV12-4 | TGTGCCAGCAGTTTAAAAAATCCCGAGGGAGCTTTCTTT | CASSLKNPEGAFF
TRBD2 | TRBJ2-3 | many | TRBV14 | TGTGCCAGCAGCCTACGGGAGCGGGAAGATACGCAGTATTTT | CASSLREREDTQYF
. | TRBJ1-5 | many | TRBV27 | TGTGCCAGCAGTTTTTCCGGAATTAATCAGCCCCAGCATTTT | CASSFSGINQPQHF
. | TRBJ1-2 | . | TRBV15 | TGTGCCACCAGCAGGACTAGCTATGGCTACACCTTC | CATSRTSYGYTF
TRBD1 | TRBJ2-1 | few | TRBV14 | TGTGCCAACAGCTCACCCGGGACAGCTCCTAATGAGCAGTTCTTC | CANSSPGTAPNEQFF
. | TRBJ2-5 | few | TRBV7-9 | TGTGCCAGCAGCCCTGGACAGTTAGGGGAGACCCAGTACTTC | CASSPGQLGETQYF
. | TRBJ2-7 | few | TRBV11-2 | TGTGCCAGCAGCTTCCCCTGGGGGGACGAGCAGTACTTC | CASSFPWGDEQYF
TRBD1 | TRBJ1-4 | many | TRBV7-9 | TGTGCCAGCAGCTTAGTCGGACAGGGTGGCGAAAAACTGTTTTTT | CASSLVGQGGEKLFF
. | TRBJ1-5 | . | TRBV7-9 | TGTGCCAGCAGCTTAATTGGGGATAGCAATCAGCCCCAGCATTTT | CASSLIGDSNQPQHF
. | TRBJ1-1 | many | TRBV4-2 | TGTGCCAGCAGCCAAGGGAAGTTGGGGGGAGCTTTCTTT | CASSQGKLGGAFF
TRBD1 | TRBJ1-5 | few | TRBV6-5 | TGTGCCAGCAGACGACAGGGAAGTGGCAATCAGCCCCAGCATTTT | CASRRQGSGNQPQHF
. | TRBJ1-1 | many | TRBV29-1 | TGCAGCGTTGCAAGTACTGAAGCTTTCTTT | CSVASTEAFF
. | TRBJ2-1 | . | TRBV7-3 | TGTGCCAGCAGTCCCTCACAAAGTCGGCAGTTCTTC | CASSPSQSRQFF
TRBD2 | TRBJ2-3 | many | TRBV12-3/TRBV12-4 | TGTGCCAGCAGTTTCCTAGCGGGAGCGAGCACAGATACGCAGTATTTT | CASSFLAGASTDTQYF
TRBD1 | TRBJ1-1 | few | TRBV4-2 | TGTGCCAGCAGCCACCCTTACAGGGGAGAAGGGAACACTGAAGCTTTCTTT | CASSHPYRGEGNTEAFF
TRBD2 | TRBJ2-1 | few | TRBV7-2 | TGTGCCAGCAGCTTACTAGCGGGGGGGTGGAATGAGCAGTTCTTC | CASSLLAGGWNEQFF
TRBD2 | TRBJ2-6 | . | TRBV10-3 | TGTGCCATCAGTTTAGCGGGGGCTGGGTCTGGGGCCAACGTCCTGACTTTC | CAISLAGAGSGANVLTF
TRBD2 | TRBJ2-7 | many | TRBV12-3/TRBV12-4 | TGTGCCAACAGTAGGGGACTAGCGGGAGCGACCGAGCAGTACTTC | CANSRGLAGATEQYF